This T cell receptor (beta chain) was captured in a study of vaccination effects on CD4 cells after COVID-19 (dated by TCRdb to 2022 to 2024). Some background on the complete study: Each participant got two doses of an mRNA SARS-CoV-2 vaccine, either BNT162b2 or mRNA-1273. In the study, cultures from other donors were sequenced using the Oncomine TCR Beta short-read assay on an Illumina iSeq 100. The full study included 10 to 11 COVID-19 convalescent patients and several SARS-CoV-2-naive healthy vaccine recipients. SARS-CoV-2 spike-specific CD4+ TCR repertoires from before and after mRNA vaccination were compared in COVID-19 convalescent patients and in infection-naive vaccine recipients. General conclusions and limits of the study: The study was limited by a small number of convalescent patients and lacked early post-infection timepoints. Clones induced by infection and clones induced by vaccination both contracted markedly at late timepoints after vaccination, which fits with T cell responses waning over time. In healthy vaccine recipients, vaccine-induced clones were almost all SARS-CoV-2 mono-reactive, with only 1 of 255 being cross-reactive with common cold coronaviruses.

This clone was counted a few times. The antigen it binds to is not known. Base qualities are missing; no much larger clone stands one base away. In the ViraFEST assay, PBMC were stimulated with viral peptide pools, and antigen-specific CD4+ T cell clonotypes were then identified by expansion using TCR sequencing. After more than nine days of culture, CD4+ T cells were isolated with the EasySep CD4+ T cell isolation kit. None of the healthy vaccine recipients had a prior SARS-CoV-2 infection, which was confirmed by nucleocapsid antibody tests that came back negative both before and after vaccination. Each well held fewer than 2.5 million PBMC cultured in IMDM containing approximately 5% human AB serum, approximately 10 IU/ml IL-2 and gentamicin, along with around 11 ug/ml peptides. Half of the culture medium was replaced with fresh IL-2-containing medium on days 3 and 7. Unless otherwise noted, each peptide stimulation condition was cultured in triplicate wells. PBMC were separated from whole blood using Ficoll-Paque Plus gradient centrifugation and were then either cryopreserved at -140C or used fresh. Overlapping peptide pools spanned the spike proteins of SARS-CoV-2 and the common cold coronaviruses HCoV-NL63, HCoV-OC43 and HCoV-229E. The QIAamp micro DNA kit was used to extract genomic DNA from the cultured CD4+ T cells.

Libraries came from the immunoSEQ multiplex PCR assay. DNA from the cultured and isolated CD4+ T cells underwent TCR beta CDR3 sequencing. Per the source publication's procedure: The analysis removed non-productive TCR sequences, trimmed reads to the CDR3 region, and retained only CDR3s that were 7 or more amino acids long. Antigen-specific clonotypes were identified using the MANAFEST web app by comparison of expansion in peptide wells against reference cultures. Positive clones required FDR<0.05 expansion versus reference and all other wells, odds ratio above 5, and frequency above 0.1% in two replicate wells. Clonotypes significantly expanded in SARS-CoV-2 spike wells and in at least one common cold coronavirus spike condition were defined as cross-reactive. Using the stringdist R package, CDR3 similarity was measured by Levenshtein distance, and unrooted trees were constructed with ape in R 3.6.1. TCRdb's version of the immuneACCESS table is confined to in-frame rearrangements and falls short of the full clone set. An unresolved V gene accounts for under half of the shortfall where checked; the remainder is of unknown origin. V and J calls and clone size are given by that table; D and trimming were obtained from the DNA. The sample table holds tens of thousands of clones, of which under 85% were seen once. The ten most abundant clones make up around 30% of the sample.

The CDR3 measures 14 amino acids from cysteine to phenylalanine. The sequence is cut down to CDR3 DNA, 42 bases in frame from base 1. CDR1 is given as SNHLY and CDR2 as FYNNEI, both from the germline V gene. At the junction V is shortened by 4 bases and J by 0 bases, with 6 bases in between. The V and J genes are TRBV2 and TRBJ2-2; the D gene cannot be named for sure. The specimen was CD4+ T cells from PBMCs cultured with SARS-CoV-2 spike peptides, collected before COVID-19 vaccination. This sample's cell subset or site label indicates: SARS-CoV-2 spike overlapping peptide pool stimulation. The TCR sequence derives from a human donor who received a COVID-19 vaccine. At the DNA level, the sequence is TGTGCCAGCAGTGCTTTAGCGAACACCGGGGAGCTGTTTTTT. Translated, it reads CASSALANTGELFF.